These T cell receptor beta chains were read from a single sample in a study of T cells in Graves' hyperthyroidism and ophthalmopathy. One entry per CDR3 protein results from TCRdb running MiXCR on the multiplex PCR reads. The sample records hundreds of thousands of distinct CDR3 sequences, approximately 15% being singletons. The sequenced sample was blood. Receptors originate from a woman aged 18-29 years with Graves' hyperthyroidism. Each CDR3 is given with its conserved first and last residue. A D gene is named only where the DNA matches it firmly. The size of a clone is reported for some rows only, either as once, few or many, or as a class for expanded clones.

many	TRBJ2-1	TRBV12-3/TRBV12-4	-	TGTGCCAGCAGTTTGGGCGGGCTAGGGCGTTACAATGAGCAGTTCTTC	CASSLGGLGRYNEQFF
many	TRBJ1-1	TRBV10-3	TRBD1	TGTGCCATCAGTGAGTCGACAGGGTTAGAAACTGAAGCTTTCTTT	CAISESTGLETEAFF
many	TRBJ2-3	TRBV5-8	-	TGTGCCAGCAGCCGAGGGGGTCGGGTAGATACGCAGTATTTT	CASSRGGRVDTQYF
-	TRBJ1-6	TRBV11-2	-	TGTGCCAGCAGTTGGGCTGGCGGACAGAGGGGTTCACCCCTCCACTTT	CASSWAGGQRGSPLHF
few	TRBJ1-1	TRBV6-1	TRBD1	TGTGCCAGCAGGGGAGGGGACAGGGGGGGCACTGAAGCTTTCTTT	CASRGGDRGGTEAFF
many	TRBJ2-3	TRBV2	TRBD1	TGTGCCAGCAGTGAGGCAGGGGGCAGGCCAGATACGCAGTATTTT	CASSEAGGRPDTQYF
many	TRBJ1-6	TRBV3-1	-	TGTGCCAGCAGCCAGGAGGGAGGTTCACCCCTCCACTTT	CASSQEGGSPLHF
-	TRBJ2-2	TRBV10-3	-	TGTGCCATCAGTGCATATAGCGAACATTTAACCGGGGAGCTGTTTTTT	CAISAYSEHLTGELFF
many	TRBJ1-4	TRBV11-2	-	TGTGCCAGCAGCCCGATATCGGGACGGATTCTGTTTTTT	CASSPISGRILFF
once	TRBJ1-2	TRBV19	-	TGTGCCAGTAGGATTGTTGGGACCTATGGCTACACCTTC	CASRIVGTYGYTF
many	TRBJ2-1	TRBV13	-	TGTGCCAGCAGCTCACCCCTAGCGCGTGGGGACAATGAGCAGTTCTTC	CASSSPLARGDNEQFF
many	TRBJ1-5	TRBV12-5	-	TGTGCTAGCGTCGCGGGGGATCAGCCCCAGCATTTT	CASVAGDQPQHF
many	TRBJ1-1	TRBV13	-	TGTGCCAGCAGCTTTGTGGCATCGAACACTGAAGCTTTCTTT	CASSFVASNTEAFF
many	TRBJ2-1	TRBV2	TRBD2	TGTGCCAGCAGTGCTAGCGGGAGGGCCAAGAATGAGCAGTTCTTC	CASSASGRAKNEQFF
many	TRBJ1-6	TRBV7-2	-	TGTGCCAGCAGCTACCGGGACGGCTATAATTCACCCCTCCACTTT	CASSYRDGYNSPLHF
many	TRBJ1-4	TRBV5-1	-	TGCGCCAGCAGCGCCCAGGGGCACACTAATGAAAAACTGTTTTTT	CASSAQGHTNEKLFF
many	TRBJ2-3	TRBV7-9	-	TGTGCCAGCAGGTCCGGCGGCGGCGGGAGCACAGATACGCAGTATTTT	CASRSGGGGSTDTQYF
many	TRBJ1-4	TRBV2	TRBD1	TGTGCCAGCAGTGAGACAGGGGTGTCTAATGAAAAACTGTTTTTT	CASSETGVSNEKLFF
many	TRBJ2-7	TRBV9	TRBD1	TGTGCCAGCAGCGTTGGGACAGGACCTTCCTACGAGCAGTACTTC	CASSVGTGPSYEQYF
many	TRBJ1-6	TRBV7-8	TRBD1	TGTGCCAGCAGCGCACAGGGGTCTATCAATTCACCCCTCCACTTT	CASSAQGSINSPLHF
few	TRBJ1-6	TRBV20-1	-	TGCAGTGCTAGCCAGGGGCCGCCGTCCTATAATTCACCCCTCCACTTT	CSASQGPPSYNSPLHF
-	TRBJ2-1	TRBV7-9	-	TGTGCCAGCAGCCAGGGACAACGCTACAATGAGCAGTTCTTC	CASSQGQRYNEQFF
many	TRBJ2-7	TRBV30	TRBD1	TGTGCCTGGAGTGCGGGACAGTCCTACGAGCAGTACTTC	CAWSAGQSYEQYF
many	TRBJ2-1	TRBV12-3/TRBV12-4	-	TGTGCCAGCAGTTTAGTTCGACAGAATGAGCAGTTCTTC	CASSLVRQNEQFF
many	TRBJ2-1	TRBV9	-	TGTGCCAGCAGCCCCCGAGGTGTGGAGCAGTTCTTC	CASSPRGVEQFF
-	TRBJ2-1	TRBV4-1	TRBD2	TGCGCCAGCAGCCAAATGCCACCGGGGGGGGCTAACAATGAGCAGTTCTTC	CASSQMPPGGANNEQFF
many	TRBJ1-2	TRBV5-1	-	TGCGCCAGCAGCTTAGGGTCTGGGATAAACTATGGCTACACCTTC	CASSLGSGINYGYTF
few	TRBJ1-1	TRBV5-1	-	TGCGCCAGCAGCTTGGATGGGGGGCGAGCTCTCATGAACACTGAAGCTTTCTTT	CASSLDGGRALMNTEAFF
-	TRBJ1-2	TRBV4-1	TRBD1	TGCGCCAGCAGCCGAGCGGGACAGGGCAACTATGGCTACACCTTC	CASSRAGQGNYGYTF
many	TRBJ1-6	TRBV20-1	-	-	CSARDSGQANSPLHF
many	TRBJ1-1	TRBV30	-	TGTGCCTGGAGTGTAATGGGTAACACTGAAGCTTTCTTT	CAWSVMGNTEAFF
many	TRBJ1-5	TRBV30	TRBD1	TGTGCCTGGAGTGCCCGGACGGACAGGACGGCAAGAAGCAATCAGCCCCAGCATTTT	CAWSARTDRTARSNQPQHF
few	TRBJ2-3	TRBV4-1	TRBD2	TGCGCCAGCAGCCAAGAACGGCCGGGACTAGCCTTGGATACGCAGTATTTT	CASSQERPGLALDTQYF
many	TRBJ1-2	TRBV6-1	-	TGTGCCAGCAGATGGGGACCTAACTATGGCTACACCTTC	CASRWGPNYGYTF
-	TRBJ2-7	TRBV13	-	TGTGCCAGCAGCCCCCAGGGGGGGCCACAGGGCTCCTACGAGCAGTACTTC	CASSPQGGPQGSYEQYF
many	TRBJ2-7	TRBV27	-	TGTGCCAGCAGTAGCCGTTTGTACGAGCAGTACTTC	CASSSRLYEQYF
-	TRBJ1-6	TRBV6-1	-	TGTGCCAGCACGGCAGGAACGCATTCACCCCTCCACTTT	CASTAGTHSPLHF
-	TRBJ2-7	TRBV27	TRBD1	TGTGCCAGCAGTGGGGCAGGGGGCCACTACGAGCAGTACTTC	CASSGAGGHYEQYF
many	TRBJ1-5	TRBV28	-	TGTGCCAGCCGAAGACTCACGACGGGACAAAGGCCCCAGCATTTT	CASRRLTTGQRPQHF
many	TRBJ1-5	TRBV10-3	-	TGTGCCATCGGATGGGACTCTCTGAGAAATCAGCCCCAGCATTTT	CAIGWDSLRNQPQHF
many	TRBJ2-3	TRBV20-1	-	TGCAGTGTCGAGGGGGGGGGGGCACACACAGATACGCAGTATTTT	CSVEGGGAHTDTQYF
many	TRBJ2-7	TRBV20-1	TRBD1	TGCAGTGCTCCGGGACAGGGGAACGAGCAGTACTTC	CSAPGQGNEQYF
few	TRBJ1-2	TRBV7-6	-	TGTGCCAGCAGCCCCACCGGGACATTTATAGCGGATGGCTACACCTTC	CASSPTGTFIADGYTF
many	TRBJ2-3	TRBV2	-	TGTGCCAGCAGCCCCTCCTCTTCCACAGATACGCAGTATTTT	CASSPSSSTDTQYF
many	TRBJ1-2	TRBV5-6	-	TGTGCCAGCAGCGGGACCATGACCCTTACTGTGGCTGGCTACACCTTC	CASSGTMTLTVAGYTF
-	TRBJ2-2	TRBV3-1	-	TGTGCCAGCAGCCACATGTTCACCGGGGAGCTGTTTTTT	CASSHMFTGELFF
-	TRBJ2-7	TRBV12-3/TRBV12-4	-	TGTGCCAGCATGGAGGAGGGGAGCTCCTACGAGCAGTACTTC	CASMEEGSSYEQYF
many	TRBJ1-2	TRBV6-6	-	TGTGCCAGCAGTTACACTCAGGGTCGGGGTTCCTATGGCTACACCTTC	CASSYTQGRGSYGYTF
many	TRBJ2-7	TRBV10-2	TRBD1	TGCGCCAGCAGTGAGTCGACAGGGCCGAACTACGAGCAGTACTTC	CASSESTGPNYEQYF
many	TRBJ2-7	TRBV27	-	TGTGCCAGCAGTTTTTCGGCCGGAAGCTCCTACGAGCAGTACTTC	CASSFSAGSSYEQYF
few	TRBJ2-7	TRBV7-2	-	TGTGCCAGCAGCTTATTGGCCGGAAACTACGAGCAGTACTTC	CASSLLAGNYEQYF
-	TRBJ1-2	TRBV4-1	-	TGCGCCAGCAGCCACGCAGGGCCTAACTATGGCTACACCTTC	CASSHAGPNYGYTF
many	TRBJ2-7	TRBV15	TRBD1	TGTGCCACCAGCCCCAGGGACAGATGCTACGAGCAGTACTTC	CATSPRDRCYEQYF
few	TRBJ1-5	TRBV27	-	TGTGCCAGCGGTGGCAATCAGCCCCAGCATTTT	CASGGNQPQHF
many	TRBJ2-1	TRBV9	-	TGTGCCAGCAGCGTAGAGAACAATGAGCAGTTCTTC	CASSVENNEQFF
many	TRBJ1-2	TRBV7-2	-	TGTGCCAGCAGCTTAGCGCCGGAGGGCTATGGCTACACCTTC	CASSLAPEGYGYTF
many	TRBJ1-5	TRBV27	-	TGTGCCAGCAGTTTAGGAGGGGAATTTTTCAATCAGCCCCAGCATTTT	CASSLGGEFFNQPQHF
-	TRBJ1-6	TRBV7-9	-	TGTGCCAGCAGCTTAAACGGGAATAATTCACCCCTCCACTTT	CASSLNGNNSPLHF
many	TRBJ2-1	TRBV6-1	TRBD2	TGTGCCAGCAGTGTGGGGGGAGGGCGATACAATGAGCAGTTCTTC	CASSVGGGRYNEQFF